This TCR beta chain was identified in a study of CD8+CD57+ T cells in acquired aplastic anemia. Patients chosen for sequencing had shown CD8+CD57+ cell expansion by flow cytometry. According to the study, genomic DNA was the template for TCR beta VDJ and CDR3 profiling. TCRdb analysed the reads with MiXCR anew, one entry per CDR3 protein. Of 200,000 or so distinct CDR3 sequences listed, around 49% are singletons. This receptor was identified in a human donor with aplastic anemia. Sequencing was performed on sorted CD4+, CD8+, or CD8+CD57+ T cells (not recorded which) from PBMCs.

CDR3 residues: CASSSLIRGERSYEQYF. As DNA, the CDR3 is TGTGCCAGCAGCTCACTGATCCGAGGGGAGCGGTCCTACGAGCAGTACTTC. The V gene is TRBV7-9, the J gene TRBJ2-7, with D possibly being TRBD1 or TRBD2 (5 bases each). Per the germline V gene, CDR1 is SEHNR and CDR2 is FQNEAQ (reference sequence). V lost 4 bases and J 1 base, leaving 20 bases between the germline ends. The CDR3 runs 17 residues. The variable domain in full, completed from reference TRBV7-9 and TRBJ2-7, reads DTGVSQNPRHKITKRGQNVTFRCDPISEHNRLYWYRQTLGQGPEFLTYFQNEAQLEKSRLLSDRFSAERPKGSFSTLEIQRTEQGDSAMYLCASSSLIRGERSYEQYFGPGTRLTVT.